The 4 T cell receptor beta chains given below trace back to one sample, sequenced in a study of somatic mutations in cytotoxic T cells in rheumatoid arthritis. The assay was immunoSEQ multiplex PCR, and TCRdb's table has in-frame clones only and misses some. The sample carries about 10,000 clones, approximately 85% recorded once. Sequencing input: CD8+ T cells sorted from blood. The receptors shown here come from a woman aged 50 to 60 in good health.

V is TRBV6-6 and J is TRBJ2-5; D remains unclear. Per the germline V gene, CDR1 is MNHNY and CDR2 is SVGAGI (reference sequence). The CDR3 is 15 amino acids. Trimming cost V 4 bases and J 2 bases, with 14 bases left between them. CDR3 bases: TGTGCCAGCAGTTCGACCGCGGCCGCACAAGAGACCCAGTACTTC. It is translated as CASSSTAAAQETQYF.

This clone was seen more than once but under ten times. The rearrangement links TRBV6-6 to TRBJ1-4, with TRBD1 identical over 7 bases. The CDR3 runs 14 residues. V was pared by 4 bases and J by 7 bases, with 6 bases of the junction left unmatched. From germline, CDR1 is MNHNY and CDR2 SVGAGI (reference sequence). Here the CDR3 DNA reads TGTGCCAGCAGTTCCCGACAGGGAGGTGAAAAACTGTTTTTT. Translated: CASSSRQGGEKLFF.

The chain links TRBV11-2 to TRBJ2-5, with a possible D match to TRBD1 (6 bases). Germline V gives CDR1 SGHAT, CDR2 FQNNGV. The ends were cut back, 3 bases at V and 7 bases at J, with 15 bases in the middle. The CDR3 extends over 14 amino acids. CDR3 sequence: CASSLVQGAGTQYF. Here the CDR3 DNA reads TGTGCCAGCAGCTTGGTACAGGGTGCAGGGACCCAGTACTTC.

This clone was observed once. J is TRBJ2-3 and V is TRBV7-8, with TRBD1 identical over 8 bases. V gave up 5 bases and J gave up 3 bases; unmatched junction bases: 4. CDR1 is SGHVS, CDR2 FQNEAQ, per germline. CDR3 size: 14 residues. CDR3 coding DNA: TGTGCCAGCAGCGAGACAGGGGTAACAGATACGCAGTATTTT. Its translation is CASSETGVTDTQYF.